This T cell receptor beta chain was recovered during a study of blood T cell repertoires in COVID-19. Study details: Italy, Spain and the United States were the sources of the convalescent and acute COVID-19 samples.

The authors' processing: Counts of nucleated cells, estimated from reference gene primer amplification, were obtained. Only in-frame clones appear in the TCRdb table, and some are missing; sequencing was by immunoSEQ multiplex PCR. V and J calls and clone size are as listed in that table; D and trimming were resolved from the DNA. The sample yields 25,000 to 35,000 clones, over 70% seen once. Germline V gene lookup returns CDR1 ENHRY and CDR2 SYGVKD. With 4 bases removed from V and 8 bases from J, the gap between germline ends came to 12 bases. There are 13 residues in the CDR3. The V and J genes are TRBV10-3 and TRBJ1-5; tentatively, D is TRBD1 (5 bases). The origin of this receptor is a woman aged 60-75 years with acute or convalescent COVID-19. Sequencing was carried out using peripheral blood. The CDR3 reads CAISVRGMEPQHF. The CDR3 DNA is TGTGCCATCAGTGTTAGGGGAATGGAGCCCCAGCATTTT.